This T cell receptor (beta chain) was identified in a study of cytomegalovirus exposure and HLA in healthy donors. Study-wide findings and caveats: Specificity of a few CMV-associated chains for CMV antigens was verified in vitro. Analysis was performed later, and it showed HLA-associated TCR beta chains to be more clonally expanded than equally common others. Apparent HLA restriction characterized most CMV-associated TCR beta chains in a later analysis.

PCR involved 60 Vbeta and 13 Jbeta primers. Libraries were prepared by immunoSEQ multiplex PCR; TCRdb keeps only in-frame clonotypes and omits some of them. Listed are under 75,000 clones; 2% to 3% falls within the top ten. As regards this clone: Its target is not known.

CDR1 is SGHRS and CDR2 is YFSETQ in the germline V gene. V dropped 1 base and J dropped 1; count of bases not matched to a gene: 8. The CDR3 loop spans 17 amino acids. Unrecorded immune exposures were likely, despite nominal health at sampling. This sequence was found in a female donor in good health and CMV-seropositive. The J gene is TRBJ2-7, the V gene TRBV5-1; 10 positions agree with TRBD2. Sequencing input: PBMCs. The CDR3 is CASSLLTGSGRSYEQYF. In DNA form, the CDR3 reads TGCGCCAGCAGCTTGTTGACTGGTAGCGGGAGGTCCTACGAGCAGTACTTC.